This entry describes one T cell receptor (beta chain). Its antigen is still unknown. Looked up from germline, CDR1 is LNHDA and CDR2 is SQIVND (reference sequence). The CDR3 is 15 residues long. Trimming left V 7 bases short and J 0 bases short, with 13 bases between. This sample is drawn from a study of siplizumab effects on memory and regulatory T cells. Regarding the study as a whole: No assignable naive or memory phenotype existed for roughly 80-97% of proliferating CD4+ or CD8+ clones. Naive T cells, seemingly more diverse than memory cells, seemed major alloresponse contributors.

Clones were read by immunoSEQ multiplex PCR, and TCRdb kept only the in-frame ones, dropping some. Here the sample spans about 99,000 clones, 93% being singletons. Sequencing was done on a sample of Tregs sorted from blood. V is TRBV19 and J is TRBJ1-5; possible D gene TRBD1, 5 bases. The TCR was taken from a human donor in good health. CDR3 amino acids: CASKTGRYSNQPQHF. The DNA for the CDR3 is TGTGCCAGTAAAACAGGTCGTTATAGCAATCAGCCCCAGCATTTT.